The next 17 T cell receptor beta chains were all read from a single sample in a study of control samples from healthy donors and cancer patients. Data came from immunoSEQ multiplex PCR; TCRdb stores just in-frame clones and leaves some out. The sample records 200,000 or so clones, roughly 94% being singletons. The material sequenced was blood. The source is a man in his fifties or sixties in good health.

V and J are TRBV5-1 and TRBJ1-1; D gene ambiguous. The CDR3 length is 14 residues. V was shortened by 2 bases and J by 1 base, with 9 bases between the two germline ends. In germline, CDR1 is SGHRS, CDR2 YFSETQ. In nucleotides, the CDR3 is TGCGCCAGCAGCTTATTCGGAAGGAACACTGAAGCTTTCTTT. Protein product: CASSLFGRNTEAFF.

The chain employs TRBV18 and TRBJ2-7; 16 nucleotides align to TRBD2. This CDR3 has 19 residues. V shed 6 bases, J shed 3 bases, and the junction held 14 bases outside the gene matches. The germline CDR1 and CDR2 sequences are KGHSH and LQKENI. The chain's CDR3 is CASSPSPGLAGGLFYEQYF. The CDR3 DNA is TGTGCCAGCTCGCCCTCCCCGGGACTAGCGGGGGGGTTGTTCTACGAGCAGTACTTC.

The chain uses TRBV3-1 (or the pseudogene TRBV3-2) and TRBJ2-2; the D is unclear. The CDR3 is 14 amino acids. Trimming pared 5 bases from V and 5 bases from J, leaving 12 bases between. In germline, CDR1 is LGHDT, CDR2 YNNKEL (reference sequence). CDR3 residues: CASSSQVGTGELFF. CDR3 coding DNA: TGTGCCAGCAGCTCCCAAGTAGGGACCGGGGAGCTGTTTTTT.

This sequence joins TRBV5-6 and TRBJ2-1; D is undetermined. V was pared by 1 base and J by 5 bases, with 1 base between. Germline loops: CDR1 SGHDT, CDR2 YYEEEE. CDR3 length: 11 amino acids. DNA of the CDR3: TGTGCCAGCAGCTTGAACAATGAGCAGTTCTTC. The encoded protein is CASSLNNEQFF. The full variable domain, with the rest looked up from reference TRBV5-6 and TRBJ2-1, is DAGVTQSPTHLIKTRGQQVTLRCSPKSGHDTVSWYQQALGQGPQFIFQYYEEEERQRGNFPDRFSGHQFPNYSSELNVNALLLGDSALYLCASSLNNEQFFGPGTRLTVL.

The J gene is TRBJ2-1, the V gene TRBV5-1, with 9 bases that match TRBD2. This CDR3 is built from 15 residues. Germline V gene data show CDR1 as SGHRS and CDR2 as YFSETQ. J gave up 0 bases and V 5 bases, and 3 bases lay outside the gene matches. CDR3 protein: CASSRAGGSYNEQFF. The CDR3 DNA reads TGCGCCAGCAGTAGAGCGGGAGGCTCCTACAATGAGCAGTTCTTC.

The chain links TRBV28 to TRBJ2-5, with D unresolved. The CDR3 extends over 12 amino acids. Trimming pared 3 bases from V and 5 bases from J, leaving 7 bases between. In germline, CDR1 is MDHEN, CDR2 SYDVKM. CDR3 sequence (DNA): TGTGCCAGCAGTTTCGGTGGGGAGACCCAGTACTTC. Protein product: CASSFGGETQYF.

The rearrangement uses TRBV5-5 and TRBJ1-4; possibly TRBD1 for D (6 bases). Germline loops: CDR1 SGHKS, CDR2 YYEKEE (reference sequence). V gave up 5 bases and J gave up 2 bases, with 13 bases separating them. The CDR3 has 15 amino acids. This chain's CDR3 is CASSSGAGTNEKLFF. In DNA form, the CDR3 reads TGTGCCAGCAGTTCGGGGGCTGGGACTAATGAAAAACTGTTTTTT.

The rearrangement links TRBV5-1 to TRBJ2-2, with no clear D. CDR1 and CDR2 (germline): SGHRS, YFSETQ. This CDR3 is built from 14 residues. V was cut by 2 bases and J by 3 bases, with 8 bases left in between. The CDR3 sequence: CASSFQLDTGELFF. The CDR3 DNA is TGCGCCAGCAGCTTCCAGCTGGACACCGGGGAGCTGTTTTTT.

The genes are TRBV6-5 and TRBJ1-1, with D possibly matching TRBD1 (6 bases). Germline CDR1 is MNHEY and CDR2 is SVGAGI. Trimming cost V 7 bases and J 1 base, with 16 bases left between them. CDR3 length: 15 residues. CDR3 bases: TGTGCCAGCAACAACCGGAGGACAGCGAACACTGAAGCTTTCTTT. This translates into CASNNRRTANTEAFF.

V usage is TRBV5-1 and J usage is TRBJ1-2, with 12 bases lining up with TRBD1. CDR1 is SGHRS and CDR2 is YFSETQ in the germline V gene. This CDR3 spans 15 amino acids. V shed 0 bases, J shed 13 bases, and the junction held 10 bases outside the gene matches. The CDR3 nucleotides read TGCGCCAGCAGCTTGGTAGGGACAGGGGGCCGCGGTGCCACCTTC. It encodes CASSLVGTGGRGATF.

The gene calls are TRBV3-1 (or the pseudogene TRBV3-2) and TRBJ2-7, with D uncertain. This CDR3 contains 14 residues. The germline V gene has CDR1 LGHDT and CDR2 YNNKEL (reference sequence). Trimming stripped 1 base from V and 7 bases from J, with 14 bases between. The CDR3 reads CASSQAQDLMEQYF. The CDR3 region has the DNA TGTGCCAGCAGCCAAGCCCAGGATTTGATGGAGCAGTACTTC.

This chain uses TRBV9 with TRBJ2-7; D possibly corresponds to TRBD1 (6 bases). CDR1 and CDR2 (germline): SGDLS, YYNGEE. The germline V and J ends were trimmed by 0 bases and 7 bases, with 17 bases remaining between them. The CDR3 is made up of 15 amino acids. CDR3 amino acids: CASSVEEGTRGEQYF. The CDR3 bases are TGTGCCAGCAGCGTAGAGGAAGGGACACGTGGAGAGCAGTACTTC.

The chain combines TRBV19 with TRBJ2-1; D possibly corresponds to TRBD2 (6 bases). This CDR3 is 12 amino acids long. Germline V CDR1 and CDR2: LNHDA, SQIVND (reference sequence). V was cut by 3 bases and J by 7 bases, with 7 bases left in between. The CDR3 spells CASSIRGNEQFF. In DNA, the CDR3 is TGTGCCAGTAGTATCCGGGGGAATGAGCAGTTCTTC. Complete variable domain (other parts from reference TRBV19 and TRBJ2-1): DGGITQSPKYLFRKEGQNVTLSCEQNLNHDAMYWYRQDPGQGLRLIYYSQIVNDFQKGDIAEGYSVSREKKESFPLTVTSAQKNPTAFYLCASSIRGNEQFFGPGTRLTVL.

V gene TRBV7-8 combines with J gene TRBJ2-2; D remains unclear. From germline, CDR1 is SGHVS and CDR2 FQNEAQ. Trimming stripped 2 bases from V and 5 bases from J, with 6 bases between. The CDR3 contains 13 residues. The CDR3 nucleotides are TGTGCCAGCAGCTTAAGTGGGACCGGGGAGCTGTTTTTT. Its protein product is CASSLSGTGELFF.

This clone was detected once. This chain uses TRBV19 with TRBJ2-1; maybe TRBD2 (5 bases). Germline CDR1 is LNHDA and CDR2 is SQIVND (reference sequence). Deletions cut 5 bases from V and 5 bases from J, with 16 bases between. The CDR3 is 15 residues long. CDR3 protein: CASSFGRANNNEQFF. CDR3 in DNA: TGTGCCAGTAGTTTCGGGCGGGCTAACAACAATGAGCAGTTCTTC.

The chain couples TRBV5-1 to TRBJ1-4, with D possibly matching TRBD1 (5 bases). CDR1 and CDR2 (germline): SGHRS, YFSETQ. The CDR3 runs to 15 residues. Between the trimmed V and J ends, which lost 4 bases and 0 bases, there was a span of 10 bases. The CDR3 is CASSPDRPTNEKLFF. The CDR3, as DNA: TGCGCCAGCAGCCCCGACAGACCAACTAATGAAAAACTGTTTTTT.

This chain links TRBV6-5 with TRBJ1-2, with D hard to call. This CDR3 is built from 13 residues. Between the trimmed V and J ends, which lost 4 bases and 7 bases, there was a span of 13 bases. CDR1 is MNHEY, CDR2 SVGAGI, per germline. The CDR3 spells CASSSEMAGGYTF. The CDR3 DNA sequence: TGTGCCAGCAGTTCCGAAATGGCGGGTGGCTACACCTTC.